This T cell receptor (beta chain) emerged from a study of blood T cell repertoires in COVID-19. Study-level information: The United States, Italy and Spain supplied acute and convalescent COVID-19 samples. PBMCs, B-cell-depleted T cells, or T cells were the source of the cDNA or gDNA that made up the material.

Per the original data handling: Estimates of nucleated cell counts were drawn from the amplification of reference gene primers. Sequenced by immunoSEQ multiplex PCR; TCRdb stores in-frame clones only, minus some. V and J calls and clone size are those listed in that table; D and trimming were worked out from the DNA. This table holds approximately 120,000 clones, 70% to 90% found once. Germline CDR1 reads MDHEN; CDR2 reads SYDVKM. This CDR3 spans 11 amino acids. The V and J ends lost 4 bases and 7 bases respectively, with 7 bases between them. The chain carries TRBV28 and TRBJ1-2; unclear D gene. The sequencing sample was made of peripheral blood. The TCR comes from a man in his fifties with acute or convalescent COVID-19. The CDR3 sequence: CASSSPGGYTF. CDR3 in DNA: TGTGCCAGCAGTTCCCCCGGTGGCTACACCTTC.